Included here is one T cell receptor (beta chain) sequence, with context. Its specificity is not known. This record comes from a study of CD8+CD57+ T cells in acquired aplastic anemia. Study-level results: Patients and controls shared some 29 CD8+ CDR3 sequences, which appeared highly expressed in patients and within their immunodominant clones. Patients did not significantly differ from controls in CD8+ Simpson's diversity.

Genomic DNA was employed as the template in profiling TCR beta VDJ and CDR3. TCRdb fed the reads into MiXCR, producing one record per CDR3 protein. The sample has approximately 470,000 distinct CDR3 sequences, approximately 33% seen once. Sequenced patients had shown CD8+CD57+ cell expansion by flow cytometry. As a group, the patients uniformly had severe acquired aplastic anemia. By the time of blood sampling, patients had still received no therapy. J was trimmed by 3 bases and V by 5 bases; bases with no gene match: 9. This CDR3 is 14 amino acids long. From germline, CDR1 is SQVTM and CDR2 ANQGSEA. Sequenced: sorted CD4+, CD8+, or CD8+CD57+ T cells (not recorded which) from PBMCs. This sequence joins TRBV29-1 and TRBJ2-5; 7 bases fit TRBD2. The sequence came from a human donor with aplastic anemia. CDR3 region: CSVRLGSGEETQYF. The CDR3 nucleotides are TGCAGCGTTAGGTTGGGGAGCGGGGAAGAGACCCAGTACTTC. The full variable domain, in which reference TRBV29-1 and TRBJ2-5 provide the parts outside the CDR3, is SAVISQKPSRDICQRGTSLTIQCQVDSQVTMMFWYRQQPGQSLTLIATANQGSEATYESGFVIDKFPISRPNLTFSTLTVSNMSPEDSSIYLCSVRLGSGEETQYFGPGTRLLVL.